The rows below give T cell receptor beta chains drawn from one sample of a study of cytomegalovirus exposure and HLA in healthy donors. Generated by immunoSEQ multiplex PCR, the TCRdb table keeps only in-frame clones and is missing some. The repertoire has over 200,000 clones, just under 70% of them found once; the top ten carry roughly 2.5%. The source material was PBMCs. These receptors all come from a man in his forties in good health and CMV-seropositive. CDR3s include the opening cysteine and the closing phenylalanine or tryptophan. Each record gives: CDR3 DNA, CDR3 protein, J gene, clone size, D gene, V gene. The D gene is left open where the match is weak. Expanded clones are given a class, and other clones once, few, many or no size at all.

TGTGCCAGCAGCGTAGGGCGGTTAGATGCGGAGACCCAGTACTTC,CASSVGRLDAETQYF,TRBJ2-5,few,.,TRBV9
TGCGCCAGCAGCCAAGATATCGAGGAGACCCAGTACTTC,CASSQDIEETQYF,TRBJ2-5,.,.,TRBV4-3
TGCAGTGCTACCCCGTCGGAGACCCAGTACTTC,CSATPSETQYF,TRBJ2-5,.,.,TRBV20-1
TGTGCCAGCAGCCAGGGACTAGCTGGGGTCGAGGCCCAGTACTTC,CASSQGLAGVEAQYF,TRBJ2-5,.,TRBD2,TRBV7-3
TGTGCCAGCTCCCCTAGTGGAGATGGCTACACCTTC,CASSPSGDGYTF,TRBJ1-2,.,.,TRBV18
TGTGCCAGCAGGGCCCTCGCGGGCGGGCCAGATACGCAGTATTTT,CASRALAGGPDTQYF,TRBJ2-3,.,.,TRBV6-1
TGTGCCAGCAGTCTGGAACAGGGGGCGATACGGGGCTACACCTTC,CASSLEQGAIRGYTF,TRBJ1-2,.,TRBD1,TRBV27
TGTGCCAGCAGTGAAGCGCTCGGGGTCCCTGGCTACACCTTC,CASSEALGVPGYTF,TRBJ1-2,.,.,TRBV2
TGCGCCAGCAGGCAGGGGGCAGATTCACCCCTCCACTTT,CASRQGADSPLHF,TRBJ1-6,.,TRBD1,TRBV10-2
TGTGCCAGCAGACTTCTGACAGAATACACCTTC,CASRLLTEYTF,TRBJ1-2,.,.,TRBV9
TGTGCCAGCAGCTTATTGAGGGACAGCACTGAAGCTTTCTTT,CASSLLRDSTEAFF,TRBJ1-1,once,TRBD1,TRBV7-8
TGTGCCAGCAGTCCGGGGACAGGTCGCTACGAGCAGTACTTC,CASSPGTGRYEQYF,TRBJ2-7,.,TRBD1,TRBV6-5
TGTGCCAGCACCATCCGGGACAGGGTCGGCGAGCAGTACTTC,CASTIRDRVGEQYF,TRBJ2-7,few,TRBD1,TRBV2
TGTGCCAGCAGCCCCCGACAGGGCGGGGAGCTGTTTTTT,CASSPRQGGELFF,TRBJ2-2,.,TRBD1,TRBV11-3
TGTGCCAGCAGTTTCCCACAGAAAGCTAACTATGGCTACACCTTC,CASSFPQKANYGYTF,TRBJ1-2,.,.,TRBV28
TGTGCCAGCCTCGAGGGAGGGAAGGTGTTCTTC,CASLEGGKVFF,TRBJ2-1,.,TRBD2,TRBV28